Listed below are T cell receptor beta chains from one sample, sequenced in a study of blood T cells in healthy people across ages. Via MiXCR, TCRdb re-called the 5' RACE reads, giving one row per CDR3 protein. The sample includes about 1.6 million distinct CDR3 sequences, around 35% of them seen just once. Sequenced sample: blood. These receptors were collected from a woman in her thirties in good health. The CDR3 runs from the conserved cysteine through the conserved F or W. Clone size is shown for a subset of rows, as once, few, many or a class of expanded clone.

clone size,V gene,CDR3 protein
few,TRBV9,CASSVQGEWGTDTQYF
once,TRBV20-1,CSAPSRRNTGELFF
.,TRBV20-1,CSDRPPAGTAFF
few,TRBV3-1,CASSHRPGREQFF
.,TRBV20-1,CSAGPDLGETQYF
.,TRBV28,CASTRPPSGRPYSYEQYF
.,TRBV20-1,CSATSGVLAKNIQYF
few,TRBV6-1,CASSEGEANYGYTF
.,TRBV7-9,CASSSTNPGPSGGYTF
many,TRBV6-1,CASSPRRDQETQYF